The next 23 T cell receptor beta chains were all read from a single sample in a study of T-cell reconstitution after alpha-beta-depleted transplantation in children. Preparing the TCRbeta library involved the use of unique molecular identifiers. One entry per CDR3 protein results from TCRdb running MiXCR on the PCR reads. The data hold a few hundred thousand distinct CDR3 sequences, with 25% to 30% observed a single time. The sample consisted of PBMCs, taken before TCRalphabeta/CD19-depleted stem cell transplant. Receptor source: a boy in the first two years of life with Wiskott-Aldrich syndrome, due to receive a stem cell transplant.

The V gene is TRBV9, the J gene TRBJ2-3, with 12 nucleotides matching TRBD1. The CDR3 has 15 residues. V dropped 5 bases and J dropped 6; count of bases not matched to a gene: 7. Germline V CDR1 and CDR2: SGDLS, YYNGEE. CDR3: CASSLGTGGSDTQYF. The CDR3 DNA reads TGTGCCAGCAGTTTAGGGACAGGGGGCTCGGATACGCAGTATTTT.

The CDR3: CATSDTPSASGSTDTQYF. The CDR3 region has the DNA TGTGCCACCAGTGATACCCCCTCGGCTAGCGGGAGCACAGATACGCAGTATTTT. V gene TRBV24-1 combines with J gene TRBJ2-3; TRBD2 aligns across 8 bases. Unmatched junction bases numbered 10, after V lost 3 bases and J lost 0 bases. The CDR3 sequence is 18 residues long. Per germline, CDR1 KGHDR and CDR2 SFDVKD.

CDR3 coding DNA: TGTGCCAGCAGCTCTTCTAGCGGGGTTACAGATACGCAGTATTTT. Encoded protein: CASSSSSGVTDTQYF. This chain uses TRBV5-4 with TRBJ2-3, with 9 bases identical to TRBD2. J lost 3 bases, V lost 3 bases, and 5 bases had no gene match. Germline V gene sequence: CDR1 SGHNT, CDR2 YYREEE (reference sequence). This CDR3 has 15 residues.

This clonotype appeared many times. The chain recombines TRBV3-1 with TRBJ2-5; possible D gene TRBD2, 5 bases. V was cut by 1 base and J by 1 base, with 10 bases left in between. From germline, CDR1 is LGHDT and CDR2 YNNKEL (reference sequence). This CDR3 comprises 15 residues. CDR3 residues: CASSQGRGLQETQYF. For the CDR3, the DNA is TGTGCCAGCAGCCAAGGGCGCGGACTCCAAGAGACCCAGTACTTC.

In its sample, this clonotype was seen a few times. The rearrangement joins TRBV3-1 to TRBJ2-7; a possible D gene is TRBD2 (5 bases). The CDR3 totals 15 residues. V lost 2 bases and J lost 3, with 14 bases in between. The germline CDR1 and CDR2 sequences are LGHDT and YNNKEL (reference sequence). In nucleotides, the CDR3 is TGTGCCAGCAGCCAATTTTCCGGGAAGGTCTACGAGCAGTACTTC. This encodes CASSQFSGKVYEQYF.

The chain couples TRBV21-1 to TRBJ2-5. TRBV21-1 is termed a pseudogene. The CDR3 has 8 amino acids. DNA for the CDR3: TGTGCCAGCACAGACCAGTACTTC. Encoded protein: CASTDQYF.

This clonotype was recorded at least ten times. This chain joins TRBV10-3 and TRBJ2-6; D is uncertain. The CDR3 is made up of 16 amino acids. Trimming removed 3 bases at V and 0 bases at J, with 9 bases between. In germline, CDR1 is ENHRY, CDR2 SYGVKD. CDR3 sequence: CAISEGHLSGANVLTF. CDR3 coding DNA: TGTGCCATCAGTGAAGGGCACCTCTCTGGGGCCAACGTCCTGACTTTC.

The chain joins TRBV7-2 to TRBJ1-5; D not resolved. Trimming stripped 5 bases from V and 10 bases from J, with 12 bases between. There are 12 residues in the CDR3. CDR1 is SGHTA, CDR2 FQGNSA, per germline. The CDR3 DNA follows: TGTGCCAGCAGCCCCGGGATGAAACCCCAGCATTTT. This codes for CASSPGMKPQHF. Drawing the rest from reference TRBV7-2 and TRBJ1-5, the complete variable domain is GAGVSQSPSNKVTEKGKDVELRCDPISGHTALYWYRQSLGQGLEFLIYFQGNSAPDKSGLPSDRFSAERTGGSVSTLTIQRTQQEDSAVYLCASSPGMKPQHFGDGTRLSIL.

The chain carries TRBV20-1 and TRBJ2-6; a weak D match, TRBD1 (6 bases). V dropped 3 bases and J dropped 7 bases, with 10 bases sitting between them. This CDR3 is 13 amino acids long. From germline, CDR1 is DFQATT and CDR2 SNEGSKA (reference sequence). The CDR3 nucleotides read TGCAGTGCTAGGTCGGACAGAGCCAACGTCCTGACTTTC. Encoded protein: CSARSDRANVLTF.

Here the CDR3 DNA reads TGCAGCGTCCGGGACATCAAGTACTACGAGCAGTACTTC. Protein sequence: CSVRDIKYYEQYF. The chain employs TRBV29-1 and TRBJ2-7, with a tentative D call TRBD1 (6 bases). The CDR3 has 13 residues. V was clipped by 6 bases and J by 3 bases, with 15 bases between them. In germline, CDR1 is SQVTM, CDR2 ANQGSEA.

This clonotype has only a few counts. V is TRBV11-2 and J is TRBJ2-1, with 7 bases identical to TRBD2. This CDR3 region has 13 residues. Trimming at V came to 3 bases and at J to 8 bases, leaving 4 bases not matched to a gene. The germline V gene encodes CDR1 SGHAT and CDR2 FQNNGV. DNA for the CDR3: TGTGCCAGCAGCTTTAAGACTAGCCATGAGCAGTTCTTC. It translates to CASSFKTSHEQFF.

The CDR3 sequence: CASSGGQGARNEQFF. The CDR3 nucleotides read TGTGCCAGCAGCGGGGGACAGGGGGCGAGAAATGAGCAGTTCTTC. The chain recombines TRBV9 with TRBJ2-1, with TRBD1 matching 12 bases. V trimming: 3 bases; J trimming: 7 bases; junction bases outside the gene matches: 5. The CDR3 is made up of 15 amino acids. CDR1 is SGDLS, CDR2 YYNGEE, per germline.

The chain uses TRBV5-5 and TRBJ2-1; 10 positions agree with TRBD2. CDR3 length: 16 amino acids. The germline V gene has CDR1 SGHKS and CDR2 YYEKEE (reference sequence). Trimming took 0 bases from V and 6 from J; bases not matched to a gene: 6. CDR3 nucleotide sequence: TGTGCCAGCAGCTTGGCCGGGACTAGCGCCCTCAATGAGCAGTTCTTC. Residues: CASSLAGTSALNEQFF.

This clonotype has only a few counts. The rearrangement joins TRBV12-3 or TRBV12-4 to TRBJ1-6; 10 bases fit TRBD1. The CDR3 has 15 residues. V was pared by 2 bases and J by 8 bases, with 3 bases of the junction left unmatched. The CDR3 loop reads CASSLWDRGYSPLHF. The CDR3 DNA reads TGTGCCAGCAGTTTATGGGACAGGGGCTATTCACCCCTCCACTTT.

The chain employs TRBV20-1 and TRBJ2-7; the match to TRBD1 covers 7 bases. The CDR3 spans 14 residues. Trimming cost V 3 bases and J 6 bases; bases outside gene matches: 11. Germline lookup yields CDR1 DFQATT and CDR2 SNEGSKA (reference sequence). This chain's CDR3 is CSARTRQGSGEQYF. CDR3 coding DNA: TGCAGTGCTAGGACGAGACAGGGATCTGGCGAGCAGTACTTC.

This chain links TRBV30 with TRBJ2-7; D is unclear. The germline V and J ends were trimmed by 3 bases and 2 bases, with 8 bases remaining between them. The CDR3 sequence is 12 residues long. Germline V gives CDR1 GTSNPN, CDR2 SVGIG (reference sequence). Here the CDR3 DNA reads TGTGCCTGGAGCCCTGGACCCTACGAGCAGTACTTC. Translated, it gives CAWSPGPYEQYF. The variable domain in full, with the rest retrieved from reference TRBV30 and TRBJ2-7, is SQTIHQWPATLVQPVGSPLSLECTVEGTSNPNLYWYRQAAGRGLQLLFYSVGIGQISSEVPQNLSASRPQDRQFILSSKKLLLSDSGFYLCAWSPGPYEQYFGPGTRLTVT.

The genes are TRBV18 and TRBJ2-5; D is uncertain. The CDR3 totals 14 residues. The germline CDR1 and CDR2 sequences are KGHSH and LQKENI. V was shortened by 2 bases and J by 3 bases, with 10 bases between the two germline ends. The CDR3 DNA is TGTGCCAGCTCACCAGATCGGGTAAAAGAGACCCAGTACTTC. This gives the protein CASSPDRVKETQYF.

This chain links TRBV5-1 with TRBJ2-1; perhaps TRBD2 as D (6 bases). Between the trimmed V and J ends, which lost 5 bases and 7 bases, there was a span of 10 bases. This CDR3 region has 12 residues. Looked up from germline, CDR1 is SGHRS and CDR2 is YFSETQ. The CDR3 bases are TGCGCCAGCAGTTCCCGGGAGAATGAGCAGTTCTTC. This sequence encodes CASSSRENEQFF.

The V gene is TRBV24-1, the J gene TRBJ1-5; TRBD1 agrees at 8 bases. There are 14 residues in the CDR3. The V segment lost 4 bases and the J segment 5 bases; nucleotides outside the gene matches: 3. Germline loops: CDR1 KGHDR, CDR2 SFDVKD. The chain's CDR3 is CATSDQTGDQPQHF. The CDR3 DNA is TGTGCCACCAGTGACCAGACAGGGGATCAGCCCCAGCATTTT.

V usage is TRBV5-1 and J usage is TRBJ2-7, with TRBD2 as a possible D gene (7 bases). The CDR3 loop spans 12 amino acids. Germline V gene sequence: CDR1 SGHRS, CDR2 YFSETQ. V was clipped by 0 bases and J by 12 bases, with 13 bases between them. CDR3 sequence (DNA): TGCGCCAGCAGCTTGGCCGGGGGGCGGAGGTACTTC. It translates to CASSLAGGRRYF.

The V call is TRBV27, the J call TRBJ2-2; 10 positions agree with TRBD2. This CDR3 comprises 15 residues. With V trimmed by 5 bases and J by 5 bases, 5 bases remained unmatched. Germline values: CDR1 MNHEY, CDR2 SMNVEV (reference sequence). The CDR3 here is CASSLAGLATGELFF. In DNA form, the CDR3 reads TGTGCCAGCAGTCTCGCGGGACTAGCGACCGGGGAGCTGTTTTTT.

This rearrangement joins TRBV12-3 or TRBV12-4 to TRBJ1-1; D uncertain. Trimming shortened V by 6 bases and J by 6 bases, and 14 bases separated the two germline ends. This CDR3 has 13 residues. The CDR3 here is CASSPMRNPEAFF. The CDR3 nucleotides are TGTGCCAGCAGCCCGATGAGGAATCCTGAAGCTTTCTTT.

This clonotype appeared once. The J gene is TRBJ1-2, the V gene TRBV3-1, with TRBD1 as a possible D gene (5 bases). CDR3 size: 13 residues. CDR1 is LGHDT and CDR2 is YNNKEL in the germline V gene (reference sequence). Trimming pared 5 bases from V and 4 bases from J, leaving 11 bases between. CDR3 amino acids: CASSFTGSYGYTF. CDR3 in DNA: TGTGCCAGCAGCTTTACAGGAAGCTATGGCTACACCTTC.